This TCR beta chain was profiled in a study of shared clonotypes between healthy human individuals. The CDR3 length is 12 residues. Germline loops: CDR1 MDHEN, CDR2 SYDVKM. V lost 6 bases to trimming and J lost 12 bases, with 15 bases between them. Running of the assay took place at deep level. Several immunoSEQ 96-well plates shared each subset's DNA, each plate a replicate. The protocol was immunoSEQ multiplex PCR, while the TCRdb copy is restricted to in-frame clones and leaves out a portion. The profile shows about 470,000 clones, 79% of them singletons. Participating donors were healthy, HIV-negative adults free of recent acute infections or vaccinations.

Source material: PBMCs. The chain combines TRBV28 with TRBJ2-1; tentatively, D is TRBD1 (6 bases). This clonotype was sampled from a middle-aged woman in good health. Some clones in this sample may be carry-over from other donors' samples. The CDR3 region has the DNA TGTGCCAGCAGGTCGAAGGGGGTAGGGCAGTTCTTC. It specifies CASRSKGVGQFF.